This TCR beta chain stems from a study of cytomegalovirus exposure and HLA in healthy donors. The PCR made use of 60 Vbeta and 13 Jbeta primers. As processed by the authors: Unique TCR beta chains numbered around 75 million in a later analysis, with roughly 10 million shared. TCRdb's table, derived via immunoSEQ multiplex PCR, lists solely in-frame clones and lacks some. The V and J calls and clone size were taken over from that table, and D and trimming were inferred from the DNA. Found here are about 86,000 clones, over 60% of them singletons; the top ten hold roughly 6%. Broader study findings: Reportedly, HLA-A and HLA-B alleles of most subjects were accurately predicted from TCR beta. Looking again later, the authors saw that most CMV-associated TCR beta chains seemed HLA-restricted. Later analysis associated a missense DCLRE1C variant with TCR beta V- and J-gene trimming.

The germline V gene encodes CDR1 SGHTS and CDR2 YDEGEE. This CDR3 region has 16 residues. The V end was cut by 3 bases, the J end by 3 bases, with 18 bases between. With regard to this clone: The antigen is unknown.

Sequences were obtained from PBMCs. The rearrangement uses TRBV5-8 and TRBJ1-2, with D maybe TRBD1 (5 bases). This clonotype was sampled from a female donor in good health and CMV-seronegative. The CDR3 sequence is CASSSPRRAGDYGYTF. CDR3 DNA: TGTGCCAGCAGCTCACCCCGCAGGGCGGGGGACTATGGCTACACCTTC.